A selection of T cell receptor beta chains follows, all from one sample in a study of OX40 agonist ivuxolimab in advanced cancers. Here immunoSEQ multiplex PCR was the method, and the copy in TCRdb shows in-frame clones only, minus some. The sample lists about 86,000 clones; about 90% were seen once. This material consisted of CD4+ or CD8+ T cells sorted from blood, taken in a trial of the OX40 agonist ivuxolimab. Source of these receptors: an adult with an advanced solid tumor such as melanoma, head and neck, liver or kidney cancer. The CDR3 runs from the conserved cysteine through the conserved F or W. Fields, in order: J gene, V gene, D gene, clone size, CDR3 DNA, CDR3 protein. The D gene is left open where the match is weak. Not all rows give a size; the values are once, few, many and, for expanded clones, a class.

>TRBJ2-3|TRBV11-3|.|once
TGTGCCAGCAGTGACCAAGGAGGGAGCACAGATACGCAGTATTTT
CASSDQGGSTDTQYF
>TRBJ2-7|TRBV4-1|TRBD1|.
TGCGCCAGCAGCCTTAGGGACAGGGGGTCCGAGCAGTACTTC
CASSLRDRGSEQYF
>TRBJ1-2|TRBV28|.|.
TGTGCCAGCAAAAAACAGGGTAGAAATGGCTACACCTTC
CASKKQGRNGYTF
>TRBJ1-3|TRBV28|.|.
TGTGCCAGCCGGGCCCGGGACCTCTCTGGAAACACCATATATTTT
CASRARDLSGNTIYF
>TRBJ1-2|TRBV2|TRBD1|.
TGTGCCAGCAGTGAATTTGGCTTCGGGGACAGTTATGGCTACACCTTC
CASSEFGFGDSYGYTF
>TRBJ2-7|TRBV13|TRBD1|.
TGTGCCAGCGCCGAGGGACAGGGAGGCGAGCAGTACTTC
CASAEGQGGEQYF
>TRBJ2-3|TRBV2|TRBD1|.
TGTGCCAGCACTGGGACAGGGATCCATACGCAGTATTTT
CASTGTGIHTQYF
>TRBJ2-3|TRBV18|.|.
TGTGCCAGCTCACCACCCGGTACTAGCCTCGCAGATACGCAGTATTTT
CASSPPGTSLADTQYF
>TRBJ1-1|TRBV11-2|TRBD1|.
TGTGCCAGCAGCGAGACAGGGAGAACTGAAGCTTTCTTT
CASSETGRTEAFF
>TRBJ1-1|TRBV18|.|.
TGTGCCAGCTCACCAGGGGGGATTCGGTCTGAAGCTTTCTTT
CASSPGGIRSEAFF